This TCR beta chain was sequenced in a study of blood T cells in healthy people across ages. Next came a second PCR, run for about 6 to 12 cycles, which used a sample-barcoded 5' primer along with a J-beta primer mix. Every cDNA molecule carried a tag from a template-switch adaptor bearing 12 random nucleotides. Each CDR3 protein is one row after TCRdb ran MiXCR on the 5' RACE reads. The table includes about 1.5 million distinct CDR3 sequences, about 45% detected once. This clonotype was found a few times. The CDR3 spans 14 residues. CDR1 and CDR2 (germline): DFQATT, SNEGSKA (reference sequence). V dropped 6 bases and J dropped 6; count of bases not matched to a gene: 8.

The gene calls are TRBV20-1 and TRBJ1-4; 9 nucleotides line up with TRBD1. Sequencing was done on a sample of blood. This TCR derives from a young woman in good health. This chain's CDR3 is CSAQQGAQDEKLFF. The DNA for the CDR3 is TGCAGTGCCCAACAGGGGGCTCAGGATGAAAAACTGTTTTTT.